A selection of T cell receptor beta chains follows, all from one sample in a study of shared clonotypes between healthy human individuals. Measured with immunoSEQ multiplex PCR; TCRdb has only the in-frame clones, and not every one. This sample has 2.5 million or so clones; about 92% occur once, and the top ten carry over 0.12%. Sequencing was done on a sample of naive CD4+ T cells sorted from blood. Source of these receptors: a man aged 18-30 years in good health. Each CDR3 is given with its conserved first and last residue. D genes are given only for firm matches. Expanded clones get a size class; other rows say once, few or many, or leave the size out.

d_call j_call clone_size v_call cdr3_aa cdr3_nt
- TRBJ1-4 - TRBV6-5 CASSRSGRANEKLFF TGTGCCAGCAGCAGAAGCGGAAGGGCTAATGAAAAACTGTTTTTT
TRBD2 TRBJ2-3 - TRBV5-4 CASSPGGTSGSTDTQYF TGTGCCAGCAGCCCGGGGGGGACTAGCGGATCCACAGATACGCAGTATTTT
- TRBJ2-7 once TRBV7-8 CASRNDSERTYEQYF TGTGCCAGCAGAAACGACAGCGAGAGGACTTACGAGCAGTACTTC
- TRBJ1-5 - TRBV19 CASSIVSGGSNQPQHF TGTGCCAGTAGTATAGTATCGGGGGGGAGCAATCAGCCCCAGCATTTT
TRBD1 TRBJ2-5 - TRBV18 CASSPRDRATQETQYF TGTGCCAGCTCACCCCGGGACAGGGCGACCCAAGAGACCCAGTACTTC
TRBD1 TRBJ2-1 - TRBV19 CASTPGDRGSLDEQFF TGTGCCAGTACCCCAGGGGACAGGGGGTCCTTGGATGAGCAGTTCTTC
- TRBJ1-4 few TRBV12-2 CASRSKSWPGQVSTNEKLFF TGTGCAAGTCGCTCAAAATCTTGGCCGGGACAGGTTTCAACTAATGAAAAACTGTTTTTT
- TRBJ1-2 - TRBV30 CAWISTRGRGYGYTF TGTGCCTGGATCTCAACTAGGGGGAGAGGTTATGGCTACACCTTC
- TRBJ2-2 - TRBV19 CASSVETSTGELFF TGTGCCAGTAGTGTCGAAACTTCCACCGGGGAGCTGTTTTTT
- TRBJ1-5 - TRBV7-2 CASSSPAGQELLGNQPQHF TGTGCCAGCAGCTCTCCGGCAGGGCAGGAATTATTGGGCAATCAGCCCCAGCATTTT
TRBD1 TRBJ2-7 - TRBV10-1 CASSKGGFSYEQYF TGCGCCAGCTCCAAAGGGGGCTTTTCCTACGAGCAGTACTTC
- TRBJ2-3 - TRBV6-1 CASSEVHPAQYF TGTGCCAGCAGTGAAGTGCACCCCGCGCAGTATTTT
TRBD2 TRBJ2-2 - TRBV6-5 CASSPAGGGELFF TGTGCCAGCTCCCCCGCGGGGGGCGGGGAGCTGTTTTTT
- TRBJ2-5 - TRBV7-2 CASSLQETQYF TGTGCCAGCAGCTTGCAAGAGACCCAGTACTTC
TRBD1 TRBJ2-7 - TRBV6-1 CASRIRGQGRYEQYF TGTGCCAGCAGGATTCGGGGACAGGGGCGCTACGAGCAGTACTTC
- TRBJ2-1 - TRBV6-6 CASRLDGFSSYNEQFF TGTGCCAGCAGACTAGACGGATTTAGCTCCTACAATGAGCAGTTCTTC
- TRBJ1-5 - TRBV11-1 CASLVQDLSNQPQHF TGTGCCAGCCTAGTACAGGATCTTAGCAATCAGCCCCAGCATTTT
- TRBJ2-7 - TRBV30 CAWSASEGEQYF TGTGCCTGGAGTGCCTCCGAGGGAGAGCAGTACTTC
- TRBJ2-1 - TRBV5-1 CASSLGVFNEQFF TGCGCCAGCAGTTTGGGGGTGTTCAATGAGCAGTTCTTC
- TRBJ2-1 - TRBV5-1 CASSFGEQGFNEQFF TGCGCCAGCAGCTTTGGGGAGCAGGGTTTTAATGAGCAGTTCTTC
- TRBJ2-2 - TRBV10-3 CAISESTGNTGELFF TGTGCCATCAGTGAGTCGACTGGAAACACCGGGGAGCTGTTTTTT
- TRBJ2-1 - TRBV4-1 CASSQGDTYIDEQFF TGCGCCAGCAGCCAAGGGGACACTTATATCGATGAGCAGTTCTTC
TRBD2 TRBJ2-3 - TRBV4-1 CASSQGTSGFGTDTQYF TGCGCCAGCAGCCAAGGGACTAGCGGGTTTGGCACAGATACGCAGTATTTT
TRBD1 TRBJ2-3 - TRBV5-6 CASSFLGTGRAPDTQYF TGTGCCAGCAGCTTCCTCGGGACAGGGAGGGCCCCAGATACGCAGTATTTT
TRBD1 TRBJ1-3 - TRBV30 CAWRRGTGGSGNTIYF TGTGCCTGGAGAAGGGGGACAGGGGGCTCTGGAAACACCATATATTTT
TRBD2 TRBJ2-2 once TRBV25-1 CASSERAGGRTGELFF TGTGCCAGCAGTGAGAGAGCGGGGGGTAGGACCGGGGAGCTGTTTTTT
TRBD1 TRBJ2-1 - TRBV19 CASSSIQGAIYNEQFF TGTGCCAGTAGTAGCATACAGGGGGCAATCTACAATGAGCAGTTCTTC
TRBD2 TRBJ2-7 - TRBV7-8 CASSFSTSGGPYEQYF TGTGCCAGCAGCTTCTCCACTAGCGGGGGACCCTACGAGCAGTACTTC
- TRBJ2-3 - TRBV29-1 CSVAAGDTQYF TGCAGCGTTGCGGCGGGAGATACGCAGTATTTT
- TRBJ1-2 - TRBV6-5 CASSYSGDYGYTF TGTGCCAGCAGTTACTCAGGAGACTATGGCTACACCTTC
TRBD1 TRBJ2-2 - TRBV11-2 CASSLAQGAWNTGELFF TGTGCCAGCAGCTTAGCCCAGGGGGCGTGGAACACCGGGGAGCTGTTTTTT
- TRBJ1-4 - TRBV5-1 CASIKTGVPGANEKLFF TGCGCCAGCATCAAGACGGGGGTTCCAGGGGCTAATGAAAAACTGTTTTTT
TRBD2 TRBJ2-5 - TRBV30 CAWTGGLAGETQYF TGTGCCTGGACCGGGGGACTAGCGGGAGAGACCCAGTACTTC
- TRBJ2-1 - TRBV15 CATSRKLGMGAAGEQFF TGTGCCACCAGCAGAAAACTTGGGATGGGGGCCGCGGGGGAGCAGTTCTTC
TRBD2 TRBJ2-1 - TRBV9 CASSVASGGPSSYNEQFF TGTGCCAGCAGCGTAGCTAGCGGGGGCCCTAGCTCCTACAATGAGCAGTTCTTC
TRBD1 TRBJ1-2 - TRBV30 CAWTLDRDGGYTF TGTGCCTGGACCCTAGACAGGGATGGTGGCTACACCTTC
TRBD1 TRBJ2-5 - TRBV19 CASSRTGETQYF TGTGCCAGTAGTAGGACAGGGGAGACCCAGTACTTC